This T cell receptor beta chain was sequenced for a study of molecular identifiers for immune sequencing clone quantification. This clonotype was recorded at least ten times. Trimming shortened V by 1 base and J by 9 bases, and 13 bases separated the two germline ends. The V gene's germline CDR1 is LGHNA and CDR2 YSLEER. This CDR3 spans 14 amino acids. TCRdb re-called the PCR reads with MiXCR, one entry per CDR3 protein. Among approximately 550,000 distinct CDR3 sequences, about 20% were seen once, and the ten largest hold about 0.8%. Sorting recovered naive CD8 T cells on a CD8+CD4-CCR7+CD45RA+ profile.

Sequencing input: naive CD8+ T cells from blood, with Jurkat cell RNA spiked in. Subset defined: FACS-sorted CD8+CD4-CCR7+CD45RA+ naive T cells. This chain links TRBV4-3 with TRBJ2-1; the D gene is possibly TRBD1 (6 bases). The clonotype was recovered from a human donor in good health. Some libraries in this study had Jurkat cell RNA spiked in. CDR3 coding DNA: TGCGCCAGCAGCCAAGGGGTCAGGGGTAGTGAGCAGTTCTTC. It is translated as CASSQGVRGSEQFF.